The subject of this entry is one T cell receptor beta chain. Its cognate antigen is unknown. This sample was included in a study of pediatric ulcerative colitis. Overall study: Six or seven patients showed pancolitis and two showed left-sided colitis.

The CDR3 length is 14 residues. The germline CDR1 and CDR2 sequences are MDHEN and SYDVKM. J lost 10 bases, V lost 5 bases, and 2 bases had no gene match. During colonoscopy, one to two rectal pinch biopsies were collected. Assay: immunoSEQ multiplex PCR; the TCRdb copy retains only in-frame clones and omits some. This sample has tens of thousands of clones; around 78% occur once, and the top ten carry 0.65% to 0.95%. Whole-study findings and limits: Blood samples from a couple of patients yielded substantially fewer templates and were excluded from blood-rectal overlap analysis.

The chain employs TRBV28 and TRBJ2-1; 16 positions agree with TRBD2. This TCR derives from a boy between 10 and 17 years old with moderate ulcerative colitis. Material for sequencing was gut tissue. CDR3 bases: TGTGCCAGCAGTGGGACTAGCGGGAGGGACGAGCAGTTCTTC. Translation gives CASSGTSGRDEQFF.